The rows below give T cell receptor beta chains drawn from one sample of a study of radiation and T cells in renal cell carcinoma. Sequencing was performed with immunoSEQ multiplex PCR; in TCRdb, only in-frame clones are kept and a portion is missing. Of about 150,000 clones listed, about 88% were seen once; the top ten hold roughly 4%. Specimen: blood, collected from a patient whose treatment included radiotherapy and nephrectomy. These receptors came from a woman in her 70s with renal cell carcinoma. The CDR3 runs from the conserved cysteine through the conserved F or W. A D gene is named only where the DNA matches it firmly. The listing skips clone size in some rows; elsewhere it reads once, few, many or a size class.

clone_size j_call v_call d_call cdr3_nt cdr3_aa
. TRBJ2-2 TRBV6-6 TRBD2 TGTGCCAGCTCCCGACTAGCAGACACCGGGGAGCTGTTTTTT CASSRLADTGELFF
. TRBJ1-2 TRBV5-1 TRBD1 TGCGCCAGCAGCTGGGGGACAGGGGTTTATGGCTACACCTTC CASSWGTGVYGYTF
. TRBJ2-7 TRBV19 . TGTGCCAGTAGTAGGAGGGGCGAGCAGTACTTC CASSRRGEQYF
. TRBJ1-2 TRBV29-1 . TGCAGCGTTGAAGGAACGGGGGCGAACTATGGCTACACCTTC CSVEGTGANYGYTF
. TRBJ1-4 TRBV18 . TGTGCCAGCTCACCAGCCCAGGCAACTAATGAAAAACTGTTTTTT CASSPAQATNEKLFF
. TRBJ2-5 TRBV7-2 TRBD1 TGTGCCAGCAGCCCCAGGACAGGCCCCCAAGAGACCCAGTACTTC CASSPRTGPQETQYF
. TRBJ1-6 TRBV6-5 . TGTGCCAGCAGTTACGAGACAGGCCCTATGGGGGCCCTCCACTTT CASSYETGPMGALHF
. TRBJ1-4 TRBV4-3 TRBD1 TGCGCCAGCAGCCAGAGACAGGGGAAAAATGAAAAACTGTTTTTT CASSQRQGKNEKLFF
. TRBJ2-3 TRBV10-3 TRBD2 TGTGCCATCAGTGGTATAGCGGGGGGTAACACAGATACGCAGTATTTT CAISGIAGGNTDTQYF
. TRBJ2-2 TRBV5-6 . TGTGCCAGCAGCTTGGACATCAAGAACACCGGGGAGCTGTTTTTT CASSLDIKNTGELFF
. TRBJ1-5 TRBV6-6 . TGTGCCAGCAGTCCAAAGCGACAGGCGGTCAATCAGCCCCAGCATTTT CASSPKRQAVNQPQHF
. TRBJ2-5 TRBV6-4 . TGTGCCAGCAGTGACTCGATGTGGGGAGAGACCCAGTACTTC CASSDSMWGETQYF
. TRBJ2-7 TRBV5-6 . TGTGCCAGCAGCTTGGGGACGCCTCCCTACGAGCAGTACTTC CASSLGTPPYEQYF
. TRBJ1-5 TRBV19 TRBD1 TGTGCCAGTAGTCCAGGAGACAGGGCCTTGACGCCCCAGCATTTT CASSPGDRALTPQHF
. TRBJ2-7 TRBV7-9 . TGTGCCAGCAGCTTGGTGGACACCTACGAGCAGTACTTC CASSLVDTYEQYF
once TRBJ1-1 TRBV6-1 . TGTGCCAGCAGTGGGAACAGGGCGAACACTGAAGCTTTCTTT CASSGNRANTEAFF
. TRBJ2-5 TRBV29-1 . TGCAGCGTTGGGATCCCCGAAGGGGAGACCCAGTACTTC CSVGIPEGETQYF
. TRBJ1-1 TRBV5-4 . TGTGCCAGCAGCTCCCCCGGGGGCGCCGCGGACACTGAAGCTTTCTTT CASSSPGGAADTEAFF
few TRBJ1-2 TRBV6-1 TRBD1 TGTGCCAGCAGTGGGGACAGGGTTGGCTACACCTTC CASSGDRVGYTF
. TRBJ2-2 TRBV5-6 TRBD1 TGTGCCAGCAGCTTCCGGCAGGGGGCATCCACCGGGGAGCTGTTTTTT CASSFRQGASTGELFF
. TRBJ2-6 TRBV7-2 . TGTGCCAGCAGCTTAGGTGGGGCCAACGTCCTGACTTTC CASSLGGANVLTF
. TRBJ2-3 TRBV19 . TGTGCCAGTGCCCCCGCCGGGACTAGCACAGATACGCAGTATTTT CASAPAGTSTDTQYF
once TRBJ1-6 TRBV15 TRBD1 TGTGCCACCAGCAGGGAGAGACAGGGGTTTGCGTCACCCCTCCACTTT CATSRERQGFASPLHF
. TRBJ2-2 TRBV6-5 . TGTGCCAGCAGTTACTCGACCGGGGAGCTGTTTTTT CASSYSTGELFF
. TRBJ1-5 TRBV6-6 . TGTGCCAGCAGCCCCTCCACTGGCAATCAGCCCCAGCATTTT CASSPSTGNQPQHF